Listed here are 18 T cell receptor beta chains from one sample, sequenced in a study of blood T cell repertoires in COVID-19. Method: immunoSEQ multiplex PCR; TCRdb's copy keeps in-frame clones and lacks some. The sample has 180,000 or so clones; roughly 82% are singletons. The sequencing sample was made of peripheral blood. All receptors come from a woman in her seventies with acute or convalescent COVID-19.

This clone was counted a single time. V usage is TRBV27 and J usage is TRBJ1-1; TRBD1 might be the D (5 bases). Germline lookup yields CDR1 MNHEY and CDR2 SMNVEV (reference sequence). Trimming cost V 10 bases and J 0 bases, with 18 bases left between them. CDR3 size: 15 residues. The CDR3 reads CATRVFGALNTEAFF. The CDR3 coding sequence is TGTGCCACACGGGTATTTGGGGCACTGAACACTGAAGCTTTCTTT.

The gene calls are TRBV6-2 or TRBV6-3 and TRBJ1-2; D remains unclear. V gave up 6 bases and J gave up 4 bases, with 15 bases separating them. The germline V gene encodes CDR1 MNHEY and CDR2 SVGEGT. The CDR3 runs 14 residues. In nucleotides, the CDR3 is TGTGCCAGCAGCCTCCCGACGGAGGGCTATGGCTACACCTTC. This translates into CASSLPTEGYGYTF.

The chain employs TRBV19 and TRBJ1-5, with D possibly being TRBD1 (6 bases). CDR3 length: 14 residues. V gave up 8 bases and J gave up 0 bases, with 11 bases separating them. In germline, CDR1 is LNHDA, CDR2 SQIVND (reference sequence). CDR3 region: CASGWDISNQPQHF. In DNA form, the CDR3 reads TGTGCCAGTGGATGGGACATTAGCAATCAGCCCCAGCATTTT.

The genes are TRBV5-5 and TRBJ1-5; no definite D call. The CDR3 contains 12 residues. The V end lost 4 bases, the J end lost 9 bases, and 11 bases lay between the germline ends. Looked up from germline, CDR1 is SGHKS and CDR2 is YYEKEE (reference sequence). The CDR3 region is CASSAVLGPQHF. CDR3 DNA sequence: TGTGCCAGCAGCGCCGTCCTCGGGCCCCAGCATTTT.

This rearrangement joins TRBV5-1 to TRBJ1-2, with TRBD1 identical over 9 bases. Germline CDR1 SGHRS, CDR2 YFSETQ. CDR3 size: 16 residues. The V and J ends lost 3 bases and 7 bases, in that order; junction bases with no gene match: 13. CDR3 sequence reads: CASSSTINRGLGGYTF. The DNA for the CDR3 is TGCGCCAGCAGCTCGACAATCAACAGGGGGCTCGGTGGCTACACCTTC. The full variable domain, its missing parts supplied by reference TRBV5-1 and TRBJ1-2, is KAGVTQTPRYLIKTRGQQVTLSCSPISGHRSVSWYQQTPGQGLQFLFEYFSETQRNKGNFPGRFSGRQFSNSRSEMNVSTLELGDSALYLCASSSTINRGLGGYTFGSGTRLTVV.

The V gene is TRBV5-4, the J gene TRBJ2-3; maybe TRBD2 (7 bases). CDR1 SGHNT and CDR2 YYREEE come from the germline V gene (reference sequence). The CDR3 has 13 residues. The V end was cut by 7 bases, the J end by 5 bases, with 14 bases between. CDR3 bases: TGTGCCAGCGGAGGGGGGGCCCTAGATACGCAGTATTTT. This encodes CASGGGALDTQYF.

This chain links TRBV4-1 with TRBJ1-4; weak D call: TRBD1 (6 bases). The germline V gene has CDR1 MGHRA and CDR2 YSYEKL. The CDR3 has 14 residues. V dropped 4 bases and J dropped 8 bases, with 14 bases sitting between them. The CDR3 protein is CASSRAAGAEKLFF. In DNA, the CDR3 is TGCGCCAGCAGCCGGGCCGCGGGGGCGGAAAAACTGTTTTTT.

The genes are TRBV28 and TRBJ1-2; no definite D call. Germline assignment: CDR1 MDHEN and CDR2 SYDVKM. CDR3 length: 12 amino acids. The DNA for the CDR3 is TGTGCGATCCCCGGTAAGGGAGATGGCTACACCTTC. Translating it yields CAIPGKGDGYTF.

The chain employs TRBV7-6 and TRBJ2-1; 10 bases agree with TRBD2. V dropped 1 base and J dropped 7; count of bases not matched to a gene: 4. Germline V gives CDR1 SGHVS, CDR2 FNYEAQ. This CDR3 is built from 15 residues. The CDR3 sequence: CASSLEGLAVNEQFF. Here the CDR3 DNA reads TGTGCCAGCAGCTTAGAAGGACTAGCGGTTAATGAGCAGTTCTTC.

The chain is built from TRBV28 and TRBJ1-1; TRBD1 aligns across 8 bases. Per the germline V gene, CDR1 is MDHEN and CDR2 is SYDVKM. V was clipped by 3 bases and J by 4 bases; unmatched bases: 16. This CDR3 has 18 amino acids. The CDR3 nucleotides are TGTGCCAGCAGTTTTCCCACGGACAGGACAGGGAGTTTCACTGAAGCTTTCTTT. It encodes CASSFPTDRTGSFTEAFF.

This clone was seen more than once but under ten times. The CDR3 here is CASSQDPRGSRSEQYF. CDR3 DNA sequence: TGCGCCAGCAGCCAAGATCCCAGGGGGTCCCGGTCTGAGCAGTACTTC. The chain links TRBV4-1 to TRBJ2-7, with 7 bases identical to TRBD1. The CDR3 runs 16 residues. After removal of 0 bases from V and 7 bases from J, the junction contained 12 bases not matched to a gene. Germline V lookup: CDR1 MGHRA, CDR2 YSYEKL.

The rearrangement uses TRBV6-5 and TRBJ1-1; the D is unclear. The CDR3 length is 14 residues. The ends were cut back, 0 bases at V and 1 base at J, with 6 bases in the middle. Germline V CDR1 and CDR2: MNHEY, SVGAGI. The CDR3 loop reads CASSYSTGNTEAFF. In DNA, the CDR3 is TGTGCCAGCAGTTACTCGACGGGGAACACTGAAGCTTTCTTT.

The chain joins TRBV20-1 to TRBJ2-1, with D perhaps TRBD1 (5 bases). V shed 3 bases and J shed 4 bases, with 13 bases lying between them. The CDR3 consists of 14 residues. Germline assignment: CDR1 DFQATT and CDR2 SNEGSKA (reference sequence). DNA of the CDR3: TGCAGTGCTAGTCGACAGACACGATACAATGAGCAGTTCTTC. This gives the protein CSASRQTRYNEQFF.

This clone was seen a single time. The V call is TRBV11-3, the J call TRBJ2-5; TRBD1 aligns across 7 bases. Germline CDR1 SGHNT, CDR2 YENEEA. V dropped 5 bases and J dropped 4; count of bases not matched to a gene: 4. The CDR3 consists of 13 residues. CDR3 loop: CASSRTGRETQYF. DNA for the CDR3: TGTGCCAGCAGCCGGACAGGCCGAGAGACCCAGTACTTC. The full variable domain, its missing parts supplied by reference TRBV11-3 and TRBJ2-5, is EAGVVQSPRYKIIEKKQPVAFWCNPISGHNTLYWYLQNLGQGPELLIRYENEEAVDDSQLPKDRFSAERLKGVDSTLKIQPAELGDSAVYLCASSRTGRETQYFGPGTRLLVL.

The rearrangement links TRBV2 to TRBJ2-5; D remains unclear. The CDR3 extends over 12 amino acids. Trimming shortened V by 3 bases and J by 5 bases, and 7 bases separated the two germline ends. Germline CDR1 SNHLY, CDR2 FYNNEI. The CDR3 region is CASSDFRETQYF. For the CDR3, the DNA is TGTGCCAGCAGTGATTTCCGGGAGACCCAGTACTTC.

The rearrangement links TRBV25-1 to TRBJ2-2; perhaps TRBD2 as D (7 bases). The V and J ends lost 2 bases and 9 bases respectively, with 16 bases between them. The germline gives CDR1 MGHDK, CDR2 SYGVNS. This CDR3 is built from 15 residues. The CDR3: CASSEEGGVVRELFF. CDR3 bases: TGTGCCAGCAGTGAAGAAGGGGGGGTTGTGAGGGAGCTGTTTTTT.

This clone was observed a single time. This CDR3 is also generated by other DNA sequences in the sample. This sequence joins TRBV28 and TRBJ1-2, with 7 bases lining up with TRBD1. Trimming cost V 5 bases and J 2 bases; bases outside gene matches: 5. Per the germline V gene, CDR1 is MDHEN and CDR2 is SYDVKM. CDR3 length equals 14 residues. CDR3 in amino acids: CASSPPGQNYGYTF. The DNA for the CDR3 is TGTGCCAGCAGTCCGCCGGGACAGAACTATGGCTACACCTTC.

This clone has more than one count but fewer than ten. The CDR3 DNA sequence: TGTGCCAGCAGCTTGCACGGTATGAACACTGAAGCTTTCTTT. Translated: CASSLHGMNTEAFF. The rearrangement uses TRBV7-8 and TRBJ1-1; D ambiguous. V lost 3 bases, J lost 0 bases, and 8 bases lay in between. This CDR3 is built from 14 residues. CDR1 SGHVS and CDR2 FQNEAQ come from the germline V gene.